The text below deals with one T cell receptor beta chain. This sample is drawn from a study of tumor-infiltrating lymphocytes in primary liver carcinoma. Study context: The neoplasms were of stage T1-T3 N0M0, with dimensions of about 4.2 to 11 cm across. Samples had roughly 3.65 to 8 million productive TCRbeta reads, comparable between tissue types.

Starting material of about 480 ng total RNA yielded TCR beta cDNA via a constant-region primer. What produced the TCR beta libraries was three nested multiplex PCR rounds using slightly modified ARM-PCR. With TRBV1-TRBV30 forward primers and a C-beta reverse primer, the first two PCR rounds were run for approximately 10 cycles each. TCRdb redid the calling of the multiplex PCR reads with MiXCR, one entry per CDR3 protein. Among some 180,000 distinct CDR3 sequences listed, 50% to 75% were seen once. Germline V CDR1 and CDR2: SGHKS, YYEKEE (reference sequence). The CDR3 consists of 16 residues. The V segment lost 7 bases and the J segment 8 bases; nucleotides outside the gene matches: 16. Blood RNA originated from unsorted whole blood, with germline DNA additionally extracted.

The TCR originated in a man aged 35-49 years with primary liver carcinoma and hepatitis B virus infection. This chain uses TRBV5-5 with TRBJ2-1; TRBD2 agrees at 9 bases. The sequencing input was peripheral blood. Here the CDR3 DNA reads TGTGCCAGCGGACTCTCTGGCGGGAGGGCCAGCTATGAGCAGTTCTTC. It translates to CASGLSGGRASYEQFF.